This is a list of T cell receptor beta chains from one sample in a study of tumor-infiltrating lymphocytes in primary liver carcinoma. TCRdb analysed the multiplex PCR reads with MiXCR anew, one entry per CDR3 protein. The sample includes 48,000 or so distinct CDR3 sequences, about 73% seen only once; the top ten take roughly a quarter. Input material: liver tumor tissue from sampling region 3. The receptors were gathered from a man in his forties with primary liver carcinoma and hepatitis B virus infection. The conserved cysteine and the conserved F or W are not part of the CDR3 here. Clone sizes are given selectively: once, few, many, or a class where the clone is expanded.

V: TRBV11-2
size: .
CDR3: PGSSGAGTGYEQY

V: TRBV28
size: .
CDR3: VSSQQGGQETQY

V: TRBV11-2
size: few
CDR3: ASSLQLTSYEQY

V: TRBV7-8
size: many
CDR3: ASSLGALPREQY

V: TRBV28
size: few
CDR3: ASNPRTSGSYEQY

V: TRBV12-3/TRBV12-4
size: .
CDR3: ASSKGSSIQPEH

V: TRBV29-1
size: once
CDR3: SVGDGRAGDTQH

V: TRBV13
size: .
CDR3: ASSLGDRDRPQH

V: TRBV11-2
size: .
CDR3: VGSLGTSEQF

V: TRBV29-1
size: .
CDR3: SVETSETWEQY

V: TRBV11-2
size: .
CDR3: ASSRIEGQGFGTEAF

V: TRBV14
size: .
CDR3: PSSPGTRDEQF

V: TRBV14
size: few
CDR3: ASSQCGGNSPLH

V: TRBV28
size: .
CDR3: ASSTIPGGPETQY

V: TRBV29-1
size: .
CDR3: SVEGPLANEQY

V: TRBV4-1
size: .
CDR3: ASSQDMLAETQY

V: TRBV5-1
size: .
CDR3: ASSDSWGVNHEQY

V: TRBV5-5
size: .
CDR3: TSNLEGGKNIQY

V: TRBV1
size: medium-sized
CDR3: TSSPPQGAQETQY

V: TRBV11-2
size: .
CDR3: ASSLGGGDMQH

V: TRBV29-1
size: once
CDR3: SVEANSDTDTQY

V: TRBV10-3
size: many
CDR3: AISPYGSADTQY

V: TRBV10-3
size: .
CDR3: ATSEGQEGSPLH

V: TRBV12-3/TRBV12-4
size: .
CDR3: ASTRAREDHNEEF

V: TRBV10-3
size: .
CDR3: AVSESWGPNTETF

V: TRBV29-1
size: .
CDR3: SVGSGLLGIDTQY

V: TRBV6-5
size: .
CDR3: ASGSRSYGCT

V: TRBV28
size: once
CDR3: ASSSISSEGSQETQY

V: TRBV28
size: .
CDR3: ASSGAGDKGTDAQY

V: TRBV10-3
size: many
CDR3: AIRVGQGEGEQF

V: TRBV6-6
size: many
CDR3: ASSYSGGLTGYEQY

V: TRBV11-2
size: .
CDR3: ASILGGAYTGELF

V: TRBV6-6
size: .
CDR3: VSRGGGELF

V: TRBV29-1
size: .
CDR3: SVEGVSGALLPYNEQI

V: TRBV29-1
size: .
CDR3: SVNRGGRNEEY